This TCR beta chain is from a study of beta chain features in type 1 diabetes. By way of CD45RO/CCR7/CD25/CD127/CD95/CD27, the CD4+ regulatory, stem cell-like memory, central memory and naive cells were sorted. Study observations and caveats: Significant though moderate, a shortening of TCRB CDR3s appeared in all four CD4+ subsets of Type 1 diabetes patients. Among patients, naive, central memory and Treg TCRB repertoires appeared more similar than among healthy donors. Amplification by PCR could prefer shorter templates, with the same effect in patients and controls.

Germline lookup yields CDR1 SGDLS and CDR2 YYNGEE. The CDR3 covers 16 residues. Trimming shortened V by 0 bases and J by 5 bases, and 17 bases separated the two germline ends. The investigators reverse transcribed all of the isolated RNA, so they sequenced expressed TCRB transcripts. About 3.57 million reads were obtained on average from naive, central memory and regulatory T cell samples. This table comes from immunoSEQ multiplex PCR, and its TCRdb copy is limited to in-frame clones, with some not included. The sample comprises around 250,000 clones, 20% of which are singletons, and approximately 0.029% rests with the top ten. This clone was observed a few times. Its antigen remains unknown.

The chain is built from TRBV9 and TRBJ2-5, with a possible D match to TRBD1 (6 bases). The TCR sequence derives from a woman aged 35 to 49 with type 1 diabetes. The sequencing sample was made of naive CD4+ T cells from blood. In nucleotides, the CDR3 is TGTGCCAGCAGCGTAGAGGGGGTAGGGCTGATGGAGACCCAGTACTTC. It specifies CASSVEGVGLMETQYF.